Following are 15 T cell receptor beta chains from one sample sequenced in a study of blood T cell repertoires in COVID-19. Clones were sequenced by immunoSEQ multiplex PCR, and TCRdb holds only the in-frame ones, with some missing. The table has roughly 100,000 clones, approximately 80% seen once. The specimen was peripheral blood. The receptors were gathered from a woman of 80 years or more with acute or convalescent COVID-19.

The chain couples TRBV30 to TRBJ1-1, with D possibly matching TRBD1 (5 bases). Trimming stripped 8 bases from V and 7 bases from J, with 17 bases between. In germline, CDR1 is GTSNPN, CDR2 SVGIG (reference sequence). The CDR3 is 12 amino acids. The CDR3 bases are TGTGCCGGACATCAAATCTACGGTGAAGCTTTCTTT. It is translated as CAGHQIYGEAFF.

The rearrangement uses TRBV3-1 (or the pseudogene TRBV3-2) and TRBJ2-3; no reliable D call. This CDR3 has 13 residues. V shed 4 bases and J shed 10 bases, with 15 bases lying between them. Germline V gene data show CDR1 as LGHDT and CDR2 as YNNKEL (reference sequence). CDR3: CASSLTTLSPQYF. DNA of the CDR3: TGTGCCAGCAGCCTCACTACGCTCAGTCCGCAGTATTTT.

CDR3 loop: CAWSIQGYQPQHF. CDR3 nucleotides: TGTGCCTGGAGCATACAGGGGTATCAGCCCCAGCATTTT. The chain is built from TRBV30 and TRBJ1-5; 7 positions agree with TRBD1. CDR1 GTSNPN and CDR2 SVGIG come from the germline V gene (reference sequence). The CDR3 extends over 13 amino acids. J lost 5 bases, V lost 3 bases, and 4 bases had no gene match.

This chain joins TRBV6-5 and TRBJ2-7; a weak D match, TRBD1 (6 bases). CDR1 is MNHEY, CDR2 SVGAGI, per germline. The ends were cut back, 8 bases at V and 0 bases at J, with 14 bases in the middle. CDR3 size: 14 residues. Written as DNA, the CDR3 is TGTGCCAGCTGCCACCAACAGGGCTCCTACGAGCAGTACTTC. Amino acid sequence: CASCHQQGSYEQYF.

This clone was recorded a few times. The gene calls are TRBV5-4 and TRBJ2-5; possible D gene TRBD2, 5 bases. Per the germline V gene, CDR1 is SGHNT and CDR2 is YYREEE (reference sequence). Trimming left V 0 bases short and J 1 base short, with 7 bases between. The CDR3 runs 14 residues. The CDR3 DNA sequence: TGTGCCAGCAGCTTGGCGGGAATCCAAGAGACCCAGTACTTC. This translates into CASSLAGIQETQYF.

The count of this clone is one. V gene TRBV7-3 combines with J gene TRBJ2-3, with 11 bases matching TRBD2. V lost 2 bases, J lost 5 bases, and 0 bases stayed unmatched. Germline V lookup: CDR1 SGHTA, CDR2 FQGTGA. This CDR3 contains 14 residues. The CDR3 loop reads CASSLGLAGDTQYF. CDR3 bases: TGTGCCAGCAGCTTAGGACTAGCGGGAGATACGCAGTATTTT.

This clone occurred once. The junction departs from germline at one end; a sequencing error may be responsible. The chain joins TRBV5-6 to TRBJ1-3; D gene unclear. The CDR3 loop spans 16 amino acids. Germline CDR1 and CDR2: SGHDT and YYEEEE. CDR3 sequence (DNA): TGTACCAGCAGCCTAGACGTCCCTTACTCTGGAAACACCATATATTTT. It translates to CTSSLDVPYSGNTIYF. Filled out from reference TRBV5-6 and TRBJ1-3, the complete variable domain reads DAGVTQSPTHLIKTRGQQVTLRCSPKSGHDTVSWYQQALGQGPQFIFQYYEEEERQRGNFPDRFSGHQFPNYSSELNVNALLLGDSALYLCTSSLDVPYSGNTIYFGEGSWLTVV.

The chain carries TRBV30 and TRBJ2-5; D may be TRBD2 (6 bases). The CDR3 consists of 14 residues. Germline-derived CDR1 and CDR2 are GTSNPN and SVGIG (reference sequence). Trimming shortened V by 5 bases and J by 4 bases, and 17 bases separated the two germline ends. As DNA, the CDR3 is TGTGCCTGGGGGGCGGGACTCGCGATAGAGACCCAGTACTTC. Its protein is CAWGAGLAIETQYF. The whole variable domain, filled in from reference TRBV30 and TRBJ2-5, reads SQTIHQWPATLVQPVGSPLSLECTVEGTSNPNLYWYRQAAGRGLQLLFYSVGIGQISSEVPQNLSASRPQDRQFILSSKKLLLSDSGFYLCAWGAGLAIETQYFGPGTRLLVL.

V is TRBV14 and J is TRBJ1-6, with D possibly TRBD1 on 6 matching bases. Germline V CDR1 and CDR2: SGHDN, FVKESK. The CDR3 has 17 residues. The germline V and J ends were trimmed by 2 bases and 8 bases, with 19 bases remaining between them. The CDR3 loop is CASSQSRGGAGDSPLHF. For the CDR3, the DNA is TGTGCCAGCAGCCAATCACGGGGGGGGGCCGGGGATTCACCCCTCCACTTT.

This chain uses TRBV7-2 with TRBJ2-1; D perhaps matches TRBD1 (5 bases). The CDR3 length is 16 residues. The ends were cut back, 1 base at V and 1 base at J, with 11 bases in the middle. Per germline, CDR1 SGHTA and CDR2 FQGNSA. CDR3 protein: CASSLGGSRSYNEQFF. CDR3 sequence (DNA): TGTGCCAGCAGCTTAGGGGGCAGCCGTTCCTACAATGAGCAGTTCTTC.

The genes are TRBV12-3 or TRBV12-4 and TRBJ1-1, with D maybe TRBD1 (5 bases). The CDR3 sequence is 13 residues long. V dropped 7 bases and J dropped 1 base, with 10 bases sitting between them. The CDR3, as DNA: TGTGCCAGCACCGTGACAGAGAACACTGAAGCTTTCTTT. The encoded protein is CASTVTENTEAFF.

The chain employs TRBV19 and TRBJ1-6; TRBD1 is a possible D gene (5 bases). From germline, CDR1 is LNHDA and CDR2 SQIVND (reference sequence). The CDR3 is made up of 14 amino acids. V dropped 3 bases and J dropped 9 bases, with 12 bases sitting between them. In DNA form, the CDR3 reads TGTGCCAGTAGTATTTTGGACAATGGTTCACCCCTCCACTTT. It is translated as CASSILDNGSPLHF.

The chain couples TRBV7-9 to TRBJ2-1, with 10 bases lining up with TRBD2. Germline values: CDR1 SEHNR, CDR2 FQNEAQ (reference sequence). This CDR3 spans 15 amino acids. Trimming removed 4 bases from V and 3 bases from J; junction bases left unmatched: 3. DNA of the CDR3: TGTGCCAGCAGCTCTATAGCGGGAGGCTACAATGAGCAGTTCTTC. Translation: CASSSIAGGYNEQFF.

The CDR3 DNA reads as TGTGCCATCAGTGGGGGACAGGGGGAAGGCTACACCTTC. Translated, it gives CAISGGQGEGYTF. This chain connects TRBV10-3 to TRBJ1-2; 11 bases agree with TRBD1. Unmatched junction bases numbered 3, after V lost 4 bases and J lost 8 bases. The CDR3 loop spans 13 amino acids. Looked up from germline, CDR1 is ENHRY and CDR2 is SYGVKD.

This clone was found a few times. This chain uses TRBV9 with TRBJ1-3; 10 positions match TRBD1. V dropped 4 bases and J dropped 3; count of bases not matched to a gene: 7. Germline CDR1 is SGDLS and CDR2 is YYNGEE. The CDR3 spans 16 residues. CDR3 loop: CASSTRTGGYGNTIYF. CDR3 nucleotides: TGTGCCAGCAGCACGCGGACAGGGGGTTATGGAAACACCATATATTTT.